One and the same sample provided the 23 T cell receptor beta chains below, sequenced in a study of cytomegalovirus exposure and HLA in healthy donors. A multiplex PCR was run with 60 Vbeta primers and 13 Jbeta primers. Sequencing used immunoSEQ multiplex PCR; TCRdb keeps in-frame clones, though not all of them. Among 100,000 or so clones listed, roughly 79% were seen once. Sequencing used PBMCs. The receptors here all came from a male donor in good health and CMV-seronegative.

This sequence joins TRBV30 and TRBJ1-4; D gene ambiguous. This CDR3 is 14 amino acids long. Germline lookup yields CDR1 GTSNPN and CDR2 SVGIG (reference sequence). Between the trimmed V and J ends, which lost 8 bases and 5 bases, there was a span of 18 bases. The CDR3 sequence is CAALRRGTNEKLFF. CDR3 bases: TGTGCCGCCCTCAGGCGGGGAACCAATGAAAAACTGTTTTTT.

This chain joins TRBV6-1 and TRBJ1-5, with D perhaps TRBD1 (6 bases). The CDR3 is 15 residues long. V lost 6 bases to trimming and J lost 6 bases, with 18 bases between them. Germline assignment: CDR1 MNHNS and CDR2 SASEGT. CDR3 sequence reads: CASSRARGQGQPQHF. The CDR3 DNA follows: TGTGCCAGCAGCAGAGCCAGGGGTCAGGGTCAGCCCCAGCATTTT.

The CDR3 reads CASRPLAAGELFF. For the CDR3, the DNA is TGTGCCAGCAGACCCTTGGCGGCCGGGGAGCTGTTTTTT. This rearrangement joins TRBV9 to TRBJ2-2, with D hard to call. Trimming pared 5 bases from V and 6 bases from J, leaving 11 bases between. The CDR3 consists of 13 residues. Germline V gene data show CDR1 as SGDLS and CDR2 as YYNGEE.

The rearrangement joins TRBV5-4 to TRBJ2-7; maybe TRBD2 (6 bases). CDR3 length: 16 amino acids. CDR1 is SGHNT, CDR2 YYREEE, per germline (reference sequence). The V end was cut by 2 bases, the J end by 4 bases, with 19 bases between. The CDR3 reads CASSLRPTSRAYEQYF. In DNA form, the CDR3 reads TGTGCCAGCAGCTTACGCCCTACTAGCCGGGCATACGAGCAGTACTTC.

CDR3 nucleotides: TGTGCCAGTAGTATATCTGAGCTCTATGGCTACACCTTC. The encoded protein is CASSISELYGYTF. The chain has TRBV19 and TRBJ1-2; D uncertain. Trimming stripped 2 bases from V and 4 bases from J, with 8 bases between. The CDR3 loop spans 13 amino acids. Germline V gives CDR1 LNHDA, CDR2 SQIVND (reference sequence).

V is TRBV7-2 and J is TRBJ2-5; D is ambiguous. Trimming took off 3 bases at V and 2 bases at J, with 4 bases between the two ends. Germline V lookup: CDR1 SGHTA, CDR2 FQGNSA. The CDR3 contains 12 residues. For the CDR3, the DNA is TGTGCCAGCAGCTTTCTACAAGAGACCCAGTACTTC. This codes for CASSFLQETQYF.

The CDR3 reads CASSLGLAGGFNEQYF. CDR3 in DNA: TGTGCCAGCAGCCTGGGGCTGGCAGGGGGCTTTAACGAGCAGTACTTC. The genes are TRBV9 and TRBJ2-7; 8 positions match TRBD1. The CDR3 contains 16 residues. The germline V gene encodes CDR1 SGDLS and CDR2 YYNGEE. With V trimmed by 4 bases and J by 5 bases, 14 bases remained unmatched.

V and J are TRBV19 and TRBJ1-1, with D tentatively TRBD1 (5 bases). The CDR3 sequence is 14 residues long. Trimming pared 5 bases from V and 1 base from J, leaving 11 bases between. Germline V gene data show CDR1 as LNHDA and CDR2 as SQIVND (reference sequence). CDR3 loop: CASSYSGGNTEAFF. The CDR3 nucleotides are TGTGCCAGTAGTTACAGCGGGGGGAACACTGAAGCTTTCTTT.

Only a few counts were recorded for this clone. Within the sample, other DNA sequences also encode this same CDR3. The chain uses TRBV11-3 and TRBJ2-7; 12 nucleotides line up with TRBD2. The CDR3 has 15 amino acids. CDR1 is SGHNT, CDR2 YENEEA, per germline. V lost 6 bases, J lost 5 bases, and 8 bases stayed unmatched. The CDR3 here is CASSSGTSGSDEQYF. The CDR3 nucleotides are TGTGCCAGCAGTTCCGGGACTAGCGGGTCCGACGAGCAGTACTTC.

The gene calls are TRBV19 and TRBJ2-1; TRBD2 matches 8 bases. CDR3 length: 17 residues. Per the germline V gene, CDR1 is LNHDA and CDR2 is SQIVND (reference sequence). V dropped 0 bases and J dropped 7; count of bases not matched to a gene: 11. Written as DNA, the CDR3 is TGTGCCAGTAGTATAGATAATTCGGGAGGGGTGTCGAATGAGCAGTTCTTC. Its protein is CASSIDNSGGVSNEQFF.

The J gene is TRBJ1-4, the V gene TRBV7-2; 7 positions agree with TRBD1. Germline V gene sequence: CDR1 SGHTA, CDR2 FQGNSA. CDR3 length equals 14 residues. V shed 5 bases and J 8 bases; nucleotides not matched to a gene: 8. The CDR3 loop is CASSNQGVQEKLFF. The CDR3 region has the DNA TGTGCCAGCAGCAACCAGGGGGTACAGGAAAAACTGTTTTTT. The full variable domain, completed using reference TRBV7-2 and TRBJ1-4, is GAGVSQSPSNKVTEKGKDVELRCDPISGHTALYWYRQSLGQGLEFLIYFQGNSAPDKSGLPSDRFSAERTGGSVSTLTIQRTQQEDSAVYLCASSNQGVQEKLFFGSGTQLSVL.

This sequence joins TRBV5-4 and TRBJ2-7; a possible D gene is TRBD1 (5 bases). V was pared by 5 bases and J by 2 bases, with 17 bases between. Per germline, CDR1 SGHNT and CDR2 YYREEE (reference sequence). The CDR3 runs 15 residues. CDR3: CASSSRAGLTYEQYF. The CDR3 region has the DNA TGTGCCAGCAGTTCTAGGGCAGGGTTAACCTACGAGCAGTACTTC.

The rearrangement joins TRBV11-3 to TRBJ2-3, with D tentatively TRBD1 (6 bases). The V and J ends lost 4 bases and 4 bases respectively, with 12 bases between them. The CDR3 loop spans 14 amino acids. Germline CDR1 SGHNT, CDR2 YENEEA. The CDR3 is CASSSYWGPDTQYF. CDR3 DNA: TGTGCCAGCAGCTCCTATTGGGGGCCAGATACGCAGTATTTT.

Regarding this clone: A read error may produce the germline difference seen at one junction end. The chain carries TRBV7-9 and TRBJ1-5; tentative D call: TRBD1 (6 bases). This CDR3 region has 16 residues. The germline V gene has CDR1 SEHNR and CDR2 FQNEAQ (reference sequence). CDR3 region: CSSSHGGAPSNQPQHF. CDR3 sequence (DNA): TGTTCCAGCAGCCACGGGGGGGCACCTAGCAATCAGCCCCAGCATTTT.

This sequence joins TRBV2 and TRBJ2-5; D may be TRBD2 (6 bases). The V and J ends lost 4 bases and 0 bases respectively, with 6 bases between them. From germline, CDR1 is SNHLY and CDR2 FYNNEI. CDR3 length equals 13 residues. The CDR3 sequence: CASSGDYQETQYF. The CDR3 DNA is TGTGCCAGCAGTGGGGACTACCAAGAGACCCAGTACTTC. Full variable domain (outside the CDR3, taken from reference TRBV2 and TRBJ2-5): EPEVTQTPSHQVTQMGQEVILRCVPISNHLYFYWYRQILGQKVEFLVSFYNNEISEKSEIFDDQFSVERPDGSNFTLKIRSTKLEDSAMYFCASSGDYQETQYFGPGTRLLVL.

J is TRBJ1-1 and V is TRBV18; D unclear. V gave up 4 bases and J gave up 1 base, with 19 bases separating them. The germline gives CDR1 KGHSH, CDR2 LQKENI. The CDR3 is made up of 17 amino acids. The CDR3 loop is CASSLSTPSVQNTEAFF. CDR3 nucleotide sequence: TGTGCCAGCTCACTCTCAACCCCCAGCGTCCAGAACACTGAAGCTTTCTTT.

This chain joins TRBV27 and TRBJ2-7, with D possibly being TRBD1 (5 bases). V lost 5 bases and J lost 2, with 10 bases in between. The germline gives CDR1 MNHEY, CDR2 SMNVEV (reference sequence). The length of the CDR3 is 13 residues. The CDR3 DNA reads as TGTGCCAGCAGTAAGACAGTGACCTACGAGCAGTACTTC. Translating it yields CASSKTVTYEQYF.

V is TRBV5-4 and J is TRBJ2-2; no firm D call. Germline CDR1 SGHNT, CDR2 YYREEE (reference sequence). V was cut by 6 bases and J by 1 base, with 13 bases left in between. The CDR3 runs to 15 residues. The CDR3 coding sequence is TGTGCCAGCAAACAAGACTTCCTGAACACCGGGGAGCTGTTTTTT. This codes for CASKQDFLNTGELFF.

The chain combines TRBV2 with TRBJ1-1; TRBD1 matches 8 bases. Trimming at V came to 8 bases and at J to 2 bases, leaving 7 bases not matched to a gene. CDR1 and CDR2 from the germline V gene are SNHLY and FYNNEI. This CDR3 region has 14 residues. The CDR3 DNA follows: TGTGCCAGCTCTGAACAGGGGGTAAACACTGAAGCTTTCTTT. Amino acids: CASSEQGVNTEAFF.

V is TRBV2 and J is TRBJ1-1, with D possibly being TRBD1 (5 bases). Trimming took 7 bases from V and 0 from J, leaving 6 bases between them. The CDR3 is 12 amino acids. The germline CDR1 and CDR2 sequences are SNHLY and FYNNEI. The CDR3 here is CASTRVNTEAFF. In DNA, the CDR3 is TGTGCCAGCACCAGGGTGAACACTGAAGCTTTCTTT.

This sequence joins TRBV9 and TRBJ2-1; TRBD2 matches 8 bases. Germline V CDR1 and CDR2: SGDLS, YYNGEE. Trimming cost V 3 bases and J 7 bases; bases outside gene matches: 15. The CDR3 is 17 residues long. The CDR3 nucleotides read TGTGCCAGCAGCGCAGGGATACTAGCGGCTGGGAGGAATGAGCAGTTCTTC. Its translation: CASSAGILAAGRNEQFF.

Only a few counts were recorded for this clone. The rearrangement links TRBV11-2 to TRBJ2-5; D is uncertain. V gave up 3 bases and J gave up 4 bases, with 9 bases separating them. CDR3 length: 13 residues. Germline lookup yields CDR1 SGHAT and CDR2 FQNNGV. The CDR3 region has the DNA TGTGCCAGCAGCTTCGGGTCGACAGAGACCCAGTACTTC. Protein: CASSFGSTETQYF.

The rearrangement uses TRBV7-2 and TRBJ2-7, with 7 bases lining up with TRBD2. The CDR3 totals 14 residues. V lost 5 bases, J lost 0 bases, and 4 bases stayed unmatched. CDR1 is SGHTA and CDR2 is FQGNSA in the germline V gene. DNA for the CDR3: TGTGCCAGCAGCCCGTGGGACTACTCCTACGAGCAGTACTTC. Amino acid sequence: CASSPWDYSYEQYF.